These 26 T cell receptor beta chains were sequenced from one sample in a study of tumor-infiltrating lymphocytes in localized non-small cell lung cancer. This table comes from immunoSEQ multiplex PCR, and its TCRdb copy is limited to in-frame clones, with some not included. The data show around 7,700 clones, with around 68% seen just once and around 12% held by the top ten. The sample consisted of lung tumor tissue. All receptors come from a human donor with non-small cell lung cancer.

The CDR3 coding sequence is TGTGCCAGTAGTATTGGTGGGGGGAACACTGAAGCTTTCTTT. Its protein product is CASSIGGGNTEAFF. This rearrangement joins TRBV19 to TRBJ1-1; D may be TRBD1 (5 bases). With 3 bases removed from V and 1 base from J, the gap between germline ends came to 9 bases. This CDR3 is 14 amino acids long. Germline CDR1 reads LNHDA; CDR2 reads SQIVND (reference sequence).

The chain recombines TRBV5-1 with TRBJ2-7; TRBD2 aligns across 10 bases. The CDR3 is 15 residues long. Germline loops: CDR1 SGHRS, CDR2 YFSETQ. J lost 7 bases, V lost 4 bases, and 11 bases had no gene match. DNA for the CDR3: TGCGCCAGCAGCCGGGAGCTAGCGGGGGTCGGGGAGCAGTACTTC. Translating it yields CASSRELAGVGEQYF.

This clone was counted only a few times. This sequence joins TRBV5-1 and TRBJ1-3; 7 positions match TRBD1. The CDR3 covers 13 residues. Germline trimming cut 5 bases from V and 10 bases from J; bases unmatched to any gene: 9. CDR1 is SGHRS and CDR2 is YFSETQ in the germline V gene. Written as DNA, the CDR3 is TGCGCCAGCAGGAGAGACAGGGAAGGGACCATATATTTT. Translated: CASRRDREGTIYF.

V gene TRBV9 combines with J gene TRBJ1-2; D not resolved. The germline gives CDR1 SGDLS, CDR2 YYNGEE. The CDR3 totals 14 residues. The V gene lost 2 bases and the J gene lost 4 bases, with 12 bases spanning the gap. CDR3 sequence (DNA): TGTGCCAGCAGCGTCACGGACGGCCCCTATGGCTACACCTTC. Amino acids: CASSVTDGPYGYTF. The complete variable domain, with remaining parts taken from reference TRBV9 and TRBJ1-2, reads DSGVTQTPKHLITATGQRVTLRCSPRSGDLSVYWYQQSLDQGLQFLIQYYNGEERAKGNILERFSAQQFPDLHSELNLSSLELGDSALYFCASSVTDGPYGYTFGSGTRLTVV.

This clone came up once. The chain carries TRBV27 and TRBJ1-1; TRBD1 might be the D (6 bases). CDR3 length: 12 amino acids. V was clipped by 4 bases and J by 9 bases, with 12 bases between them. Germline-derived CDR1 and CDR2 are MNHEY and SMNVEV (reference sequence). CDR3 sequence: CASSSRQDKAFF. CDR3 DNA sequence: TGTGCCAGCAGTTCCCGACAGGATAAAGCTTTCTTT.

The CDR3 is CARENGWNEQFF. In nucleotides, the CDR3 is TGTGCCAGGGAAAACGGGTGGAATGAGCAGTTCTTC. The gene calls are TRBV7-9 and TRBJ2-1; D unclear. Looked up from germline, CDR1 is SEHNR and CDR2 is FQNEAQ (reference sequence). V lost 9 bases and J lost 7, with 13 bases in between. The CDR3 length is 12 residues. Filled out from reference TRBV7-9 and TRBJ2-1, the complete variable domain reads DTGVSQNPRHKITKRGQNVTFRCDPISEHNRLYWYRQTLGQGPEFLTYFQNEAQLEKSRLLSDRFSAERPKGSFSTLEIQRTEQGDSAMYLCARENGWNEQFFGPGTRLTVL.

This chain connects TRBV11-1 to TRBJ2-2; the D is unclear. This CDR3 is 15 amino acids long. CDR1 and CDR2 from the germline V gene are SGHAT and FQDESV (reference sequence). The V and J ends lost 3 bases and 2 bases respectively, with 10 bases between them. CDR3 coding DNA: TGTGCCAGCAGCTTCAGAACTATAAACACCGGGGAGCTGTTTTTT. Translated, it gives CASSFRTINTGELFF.

The V call is TRBV7-9, the J call TRBJ1-2, with 7 positions matching TRBD1. CDR1 SEHNR and CDR2 FQNEAQ come from the germline V gene (reference sequence). V was clipped by 1 base and J by 6 bases; unmatched bases: 11. The CDR3 covers 16 residues. Written as DNA, the CDR3 is TGTGCCAGCAGCTTAGAACGAGGCAGGGGGTCCCATGGCTACACCTTC. The encoded protein is CASSLERGRGSHGYTF.

This chain links TRBV5-5 with TRBJ1-2; D might be TRBD1 (6 bases). Trimming removed 0 bases at V and 4 bases at J, with 13 bases between. This CDR3 region has 15 residues. Looked up from germline, CDR1 is SGHKS and CDR2 is YYEKEE (reference sequence). The CDR3, as DNA: TGTGCCAGCAGCTTGGACCAGGGGCCCGTCTATGGCTACACCTTC. This gives the protein CASSLDQGPVYGYTF.

The chain carries TRBV28 and TRBJ1-2; TRBD1 matches at 9 bases. This CDR3 comprises 13 residues. Germline loops: CDR1 MDHEN, CDR2 SYDVKM. Losses at the gene ends were 8 bases for V and 4 bases for J; bases not matched to a gene: 5. The CDR3 DNA sequence: TGTGCCAGCCGCACGGGACAGGGCTATGGCTACACCTTC. It specifies CASRTGQGYGYTF.

The gene calls are TRBV7-9 and TRBJ1-6; D not certain. The germline CDR1 and CDR2 sequences are SEHNR and FQNEAQ (reference sequence). The V end lost 3 bases, the J end lost 7 bases, and 7 bases lay between the germline ends. The CDR3 is 13 amino acids. This chain's CDR3 is CASSFESNSPLHF. The DNA of the CDR3 is TGTGCCAGCAGCTTCGAATCCAATTCACCCCTCCACTTT.

The chain is built from TRBV5-4 and TRBJ1-3; no firm D call. Germline assignment: CDR1 SGHNT and CDR2 YYREEE (reference sequence). The CDR3 has 15 residues. V lost 4 bases and J 0 bases, leaving 11 bases between the germline ends. The CDR3 nucleotides are TGTGCCAGCAGCCAAGTTGCCCCCTCTGGAAACACCATATATTTT. This encodes CASSQVAPSGNTIYF.

V and J are TRBV5-1 and TRBJ1-1; 9 bases map to TRBD1. Germline V lookup: CDR1 SGHRS, CDR2 YFSETQ. Germline trimming cut 4 bases from V and 4 bases from J; bases unmatched to any gene: 8. The CDR3 loop spans 15 amino acids. The CDR3 sequence is CASSNGQGQGTEAFF. The CDR3 region has the DNA TGCGCCAGCAGCAACGGACAGGGGCAGGGCACTGAAGCTTTCTTT.

The rearrangement uses TRBV5-1 and TRBJ2-1; 10 bases agree with TRBD2. Losses at the gene ends were 0 bases for V and 2 bases for J; bases not matched to a gene: 11. CDR1 and CDR2 from the germline V gene are SGHRS and YFSETQ. CDR3 size: 19 residues. CDR3 region: CASSLAGLAGVSPYNEQFF. DNA for the CDR3: TGCGCCAGCAGCTTGGCCGGGCTAGCGGGGGTCTCCCCCTACAATGAGCAGTTCTTC.

This rearrangement joins TRBV29-1 to TRBJ1-5; TRBD1 matches 9 bases. This CDR3 spans 18 amino acids. Germline V lookup: CDR1 SQVTM, CDR2 ANQGSEA. The V gene end was trimmed by 5 bases and the J gene end by 1 base; junction bases not matched to a gene: 15. Written as DNA, the CDR3 is TGCAGCGTTCTACGGGACAGGGCTAGGTTGTCGAGCAATCAGCCCCAGCATTTT. As protein: CSVLRDRARLSSNQPQHF. The full variable domain, completed using reference TRBV29-1 and TRBJ1-5, is SAVISQKPSRDICQRGTSLTIQCQVDSQVTMMFWYRQQPGQSLTLIATANQGSEATYESGFVIDKFPISRPNLTFSTLTVSNMSPEDSSIYLCSVLRDRARLSSNQPQHFGDGTRLSIL.

The CDR3 coding sequence is TGTGCCAGTACAGGGGGCGTCGGGGACTATGGCTACACCTTC. Translated, it gives CASTGGVGDYGYTF. The chain couples TRBV19 to TRBJ1-2, with 8 bases lining up with TRBD1. CDR1 LNHDA and CDR2 SQIVND come from the germline V gene (reference sequence). The CDR3 consists of 14 residues. The V and J ends lost 7 bases and 3 bases, in that order; junction bases with no gene match: 7.

The chain couples TRBV2 to TRBJ1-5; D not certain. V was clipped by 7 bases and J by 4 bases, with 14 bases between them. The CDR3 sequence is 14 residues long. Germline values: CDR1 SNHLY, CDR2 FYNNEI. The CDR3 loop reads CASNSEGGNQPQHF. The CDR3 DNA follows: TGTGCCAGCAACTCAGAGGGTGGAAATCAGCCCCAGCATTTT.

The CDR3 sequence: CASSQSSPQSRANVLTF. The CDR3 region has the DNA TGTGCCAGCAGCCAGAGCTCGCCACAAAGTCGGGCCAACGTCCTGACTTTC. This chain uses TRBV7-7 with TRBJ2-6, with D unresolved. V was cut by 5 bases and J by 5 bases, with 19 bases left in between. The CDR3 totals 17 residues. CDR1 SSHAT and CDR2 FNYEAQ come from the germline V gene (reference sequence).

The V call is TRBV10-3, the J call TRBJ2-7; D might be TRBD2 (6 bases). The CDR3 has 14 amino acids. Trimming shortened V by 4 bases and J by 3 bases, and 13 bases separated the two germline ends. CDR1 is ENHRY, CDR2 SYGVKD, per germline. CDR3 in DNA: TGTGCCATCAGTGGAGGTAGCGGCAACTACGAGCAGTACTTC. Translated, it gives CAISGGSGNYEQYF.

The chain recombines TRBV5-1 with TRBJ2-7, with TRBD2 matching over 15 bases. The CDR3 loop spans 15 amino acids. The J segment lost 2 bases and the V segment lost 3 bases, leaving 0 bases of the junction unmatched. The germline gives CDR1 SGHRS, CDR2 YFSETQ. The CDR3: CASSWTSGGAYEQYF. The DNA of the CDR3 is TGCGCCAGCAGCTGGACTAGCGGGGGGGCCTACGAGCAGTACTTC.

The rearrangement uses TRBV19 and TRBJ2-1, with D possibly TRBD2 on 6 matching bases. Germline values: CDR1 LNHDA, CDR2 SQIVND (reference sequence). Between the trimmed V and J ends, which lost 4 bases and 4 bases, there was a span of 14 bases. This CDR3 comprises 15 residues. For the CDR3, the DNA is TGTGCCAGTAGTAAAACTAGCTACTCGTACAATGAGCAGTTCTTC. Translating gives CASSKTSYSYNEQFF.

The gene calls are TRBV28 and TRBJ2-7; D may match TRBD1 or TRBD2 (7 bases each). CDR1 is MDHEN and CDR2 is SYDVKM in the germline V gene. CDR3 size: 15 residues. The V end was cut by 4 bases, the J end by 4 bases, with 17 bases between. CDR3 sequence (DNA): TGTGCCAGCAGTTCCATGGGCAGGGGGGGATACGAGCAGTACTTC. It encodes CASSSMGRGGYEQYF.

The chain carries TRBV5-1 and TRBJ2-5; no firm D call. The J call may not be correct, given that the DNA end is closer to TRBJ2-7. The length of the CDR3 is 16 residues. Germline loops: CDR1 SGHRS, CDR2 YFSETQ. The CDR3 spells CASSLAGWGSGDEQYF. DNA of the CDR3: TGCGCCAGCAGCTTGGCCGGGTGGGGAAGTGGCGACGAGCAGTACTTC.

The chain is built from TRBV6-1 and TRBJ1-1; D might be TRBD1 (5 bases). The CDR3 consists of 15 residues. The germline gives CDR1 MNHNS, CDR2 SASEGT. Between the trimmed V and J ends, which lost 8 bases and 5 bases, there was a span of 21 bases. The CDR3 DNA reads TGTGCCAGCGGGGGGGGAAGGGGCCCTGAAACTGAAGCTTTCTTT. This encodes CASGGGRGPETEAFF.

This chain uses TRBV25-1 with TRBJ2-7; D uncertain. V lost 7 bases and J lost 4, with 11 bases in between. The CDR3 length is 12 residues. CDR1 is MGHDK and CDR2 is SYGVNS in the germline V gene. The CDR3 nucleotides read TGTGCCAGCAAAAAAGAAGGTTACGAGCAGTACTTC. It yields the protein CASKKEGYEQYF.

The chain is built from TRBV7-2 and TRBJ2-1, with 14 bases aligning to TRBD2. The CDR3 is made up of 18 amino acids. Unmatched junction bases numbered 10, after V lost 2 bases and J lost 7 bases. In germline, CDR1 is SGHTA, CDR2 FQGNSA. The CDR3 sequence is CASSLFPAGTSGGNEQFF. The CDR3 DNA reads TGTGCCAGCAGCTTATTTCCTGCCGGGACTAGCGGGGGAAATGAGCAGTTCTTC.